These 5 T cell receptor beta chains share one sample of origin, sequenced in a study of cytotoxic CD8 clonotypes in ibrutinib-treated CLL. Produced via immunoSEQ multiplex PCR; TCRdb's table is partial and in-frame only. The sample carries about 300,000 clones, around 69% recorded once. Specimen: PBMCs, collected at disease progression, from a patient treated with ibrutinib. Receptors were obtained from a human donor with chronic lymphocytic leukemia.

V is TRBV7-8 and J is TRBJ2-5; D ambiguous. The CDR3 covers 15 residues. The V and J ends lost 5 bases and 6 bases respectively, with 19 bases between them. CDR1 and CDR2 (germline): SGHVS, FQNEAQ. CDR3 sequence: CASSPRPNSLKTQYF. The DNA for the CDR3 is TGTGCCAGCAGCCCCCGACCCAACTCGTTGAAGACCCAGTACTTC.

The rearrangement uses TRBV13 and TRBJ2-3, with TRBD2 matching over 12 bases. Germline V gene data show CDR1 as PRHDT and CDR2 as FYEKMQ (reference sequence). The CDR3 is made up of 16 amino acids. Trimming removed 1 base from V and 2 bases from J; junction bases left unmatched: 1. The DNA for the CDR3 is TGTGCCAGCAGCTTAGCTAGCGGGAGGGTCACAGATACGCAGTATTTT. It is translated as CASSLASGRVTDTQYF.

This clone was counted once. The V call is TRBV7-3, the J call TRBJ2-5; D may correspond to TRBD1 or TRBD2 (5 bases each). V shed 5 bases and J shed 5 bases, with 21 bases lying between them. The CDR3 has 16 residues. CDR1 SGHTA and CDR2 FQGTGA come from the germline V gene. The CDR3 DNA reads TGTGCCAGCAGCCCCTTTTCCGGGACGGAAGAGGAGACCCAGTACTTC. This codes for CASSPFSGTEEETQYF.

The genes are TRBV2 and TRBJ1-2, with TRBD1 matching over 7 bases. The V and J ends lost 4 bases and 0 bases, in that order; junction bases with no gene match: 5. This CDR3 is built from 15 residues. In germline, CDR1 is SNHLY, CDR2 FYNNEI. In nucleotides, the CDR3 is TGTGCCAGCAGTGTGGACAGGCAGCCTAACTATGGCTACACCTTC. This gives the protein CASSVDRQPNYGYTF. Using reference TRBV2 and TRBJ1-2 for the parts outside the CDR3, the full variable domain is EPEVTQTPSHQVTQMGQEVILRCVPISNHLYFYWYRQILGQKVEFLVSFYNNEISEKSEIFDDQFSVERPDGSNFTLKIRSTKLEDSAMYFCASSVDRQPNYGYTFGSGTRLTVV.

The rearrangement uses TRBV5-1 and TRBJ2-7; D gene ambiguous. CDR1 is SGHRS, CDR2 YFSETQ, per germline. This CDR3 spans 13 amino acids. Trimming left V 1 base short and J 2 bases short, with 7 bases between. The chain's CDR3 is CASSLNGPYEQYF. The CDR3 coding sequence is TGCGCCAGCAGCTTGAACGGTCCCTACGAGCAGTACTTC.